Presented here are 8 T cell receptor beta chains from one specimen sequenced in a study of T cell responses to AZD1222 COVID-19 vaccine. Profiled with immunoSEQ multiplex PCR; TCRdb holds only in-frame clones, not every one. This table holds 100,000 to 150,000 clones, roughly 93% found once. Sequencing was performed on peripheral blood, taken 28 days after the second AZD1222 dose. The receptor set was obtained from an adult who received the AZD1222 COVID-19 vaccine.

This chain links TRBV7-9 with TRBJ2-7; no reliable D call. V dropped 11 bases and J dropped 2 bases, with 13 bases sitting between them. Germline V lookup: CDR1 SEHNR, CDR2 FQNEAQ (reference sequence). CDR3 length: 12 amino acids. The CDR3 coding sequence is TGTGCCTGCCGAGACAACCCCTACGAGCAGTACTTC. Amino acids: CACRDNPYEQYF.

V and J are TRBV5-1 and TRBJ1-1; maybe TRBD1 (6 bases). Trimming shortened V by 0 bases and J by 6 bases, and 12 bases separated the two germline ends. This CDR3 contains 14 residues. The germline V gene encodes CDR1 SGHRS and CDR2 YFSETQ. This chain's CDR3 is CASSLVAGAPEAFF. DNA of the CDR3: TGCGCCAGCAGCTTGGTGGCAGGGGCTCCTGAAGCTTTCTTT.

The CDR3 nucleotides read TGTGCCAGTAGTATAGTCTATCAGCCCCAGCATTTT. Encoded protein: CASSIVYQPQHF. V usage is TRBV19 and J usage is TRBJ1-5; no firm D call. Germline V gene sequence: CDR1 LNHDA, CDR2 SQIVND (reference sequence). Trimming cost V 1 base and J 5 bases, with 3 bases left between them. The CDR3 is 12 residues long.

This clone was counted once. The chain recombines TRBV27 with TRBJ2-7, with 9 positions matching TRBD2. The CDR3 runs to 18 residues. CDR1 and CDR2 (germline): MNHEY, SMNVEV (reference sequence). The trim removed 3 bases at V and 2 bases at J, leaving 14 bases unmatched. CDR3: CASSLAPPFAGGPYEQYF. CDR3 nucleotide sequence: TGTGCCAGCAGTTTGGCCCCTCCCTTCGCGGGAGGGCCCTACGAGCAGTACTTC.

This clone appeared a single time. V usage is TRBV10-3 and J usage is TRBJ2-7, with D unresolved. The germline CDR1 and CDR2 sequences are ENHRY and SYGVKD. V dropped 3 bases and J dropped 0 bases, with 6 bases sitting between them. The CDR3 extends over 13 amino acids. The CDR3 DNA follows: TGTGCCATCAGTGAACTACCCTCCTACGAGCAGTACTTC. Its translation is CAISELPSYEQYF.

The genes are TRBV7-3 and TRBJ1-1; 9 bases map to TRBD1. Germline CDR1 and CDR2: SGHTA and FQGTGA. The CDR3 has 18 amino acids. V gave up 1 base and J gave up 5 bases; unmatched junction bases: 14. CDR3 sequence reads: CASSLKGAIQGAKTEAFF. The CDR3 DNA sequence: TGTGCCAGCAGCTTAAAGGGGGCCATACAGGGGGCGAAGACTGAAGCTTTCTTT.

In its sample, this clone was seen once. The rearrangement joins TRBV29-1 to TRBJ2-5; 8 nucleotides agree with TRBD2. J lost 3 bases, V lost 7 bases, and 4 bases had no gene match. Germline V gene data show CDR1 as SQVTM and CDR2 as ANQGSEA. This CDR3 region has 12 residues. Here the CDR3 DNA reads TGCAGCGCGATTAGCGGGGAAGAGACCCAGTACTTC. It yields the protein CSAISGEETQYF.

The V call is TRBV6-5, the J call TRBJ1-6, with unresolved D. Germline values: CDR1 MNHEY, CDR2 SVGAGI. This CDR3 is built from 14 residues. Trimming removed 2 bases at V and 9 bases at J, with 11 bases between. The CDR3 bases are TGTGCCAGCAGTTACGCGGTCAGGCTTTCACCCCTCCACTTT. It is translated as CASSYAVRLSPLHF.